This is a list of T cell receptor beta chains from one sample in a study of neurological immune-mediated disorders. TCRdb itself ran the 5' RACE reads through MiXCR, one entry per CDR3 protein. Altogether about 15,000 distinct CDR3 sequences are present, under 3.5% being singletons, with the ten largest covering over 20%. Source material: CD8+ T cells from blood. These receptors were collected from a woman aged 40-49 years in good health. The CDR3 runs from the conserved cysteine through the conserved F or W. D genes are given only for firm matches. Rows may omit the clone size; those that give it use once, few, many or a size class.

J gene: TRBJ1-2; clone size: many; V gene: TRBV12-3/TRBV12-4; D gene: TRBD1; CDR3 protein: CASSLDRDRIYGYTF; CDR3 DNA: TGTGCCAGCAGTTTAGACCGGGACAGAATCTATGGCTACACCTTC
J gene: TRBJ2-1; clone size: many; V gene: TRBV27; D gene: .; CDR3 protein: CASSLNQGLGQFF; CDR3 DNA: TGTGCCAGCAGTCTAAACCAGGGGTTAGGGCAGTTCTTC
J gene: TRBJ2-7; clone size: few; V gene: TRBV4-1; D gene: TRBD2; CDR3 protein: CASSRTSGSDYEQYF; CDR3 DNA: TGCGCCAGCAGCCGCACTAGCGGGAGTGATTACGAGCAGTACTTC
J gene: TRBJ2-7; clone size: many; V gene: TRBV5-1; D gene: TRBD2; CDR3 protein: CASSWGLNPLYEQYF; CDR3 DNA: TGCGCCAGCAGCTGGGGACTAAATCCCCTCTACGAGCAGTACTTC
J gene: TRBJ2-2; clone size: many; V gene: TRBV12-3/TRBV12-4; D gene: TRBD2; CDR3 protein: CASSTRTAGVTGELFF; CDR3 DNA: TGTGCCAGCAGTACCCGGACGGCGGGAGTGACCGGGGAGCTGTTTTTT
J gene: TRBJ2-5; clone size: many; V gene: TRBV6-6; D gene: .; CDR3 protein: CASSYSRGNQETQYF; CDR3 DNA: TGTGCCAGCAGTTACTCACGAGGAAACCAAGAGACCCAGTACTTC
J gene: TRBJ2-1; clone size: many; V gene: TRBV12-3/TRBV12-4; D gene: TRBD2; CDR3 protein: CASSPGLVFSEQFF; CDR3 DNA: TGTGCCAGCAGTCCGGGACTAGTGTTCAGTGAGCAGTTCTTC
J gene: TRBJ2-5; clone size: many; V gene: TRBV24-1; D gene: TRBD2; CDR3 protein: CATSDTGLAGGTFQETQYF; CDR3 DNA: TGTGCCACCAGTGATACCGGACTAGCGGGAGGTACATTCCAAGAGACCCAGTACTTC
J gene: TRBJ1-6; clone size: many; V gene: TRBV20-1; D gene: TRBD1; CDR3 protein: CSAREMDRELSPLHF; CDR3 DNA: TGCAGTGCTAGAGAAATGGACAGGGAGCTCTCACCCCTCCACTTT
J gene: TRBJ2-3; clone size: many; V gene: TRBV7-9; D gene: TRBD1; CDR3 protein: CASSVYLRDRGTDTQYF; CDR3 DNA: TGTGCCAGCAGCGTTTACCTACGGGACAGGGGCACAGATACGCAGTATTTT
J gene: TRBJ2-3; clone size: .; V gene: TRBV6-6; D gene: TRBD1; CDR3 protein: CASSYDRGGTDTQYF; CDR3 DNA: TGTGCCAGCAGTTACGACAGGGGCGGCACAGATACGCAGTATTTT
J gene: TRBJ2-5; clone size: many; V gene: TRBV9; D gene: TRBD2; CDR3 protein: CASSASGREGETQYF; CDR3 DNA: TGTGCCAGCAGCGCCAGCGGGAGGGAGGGTGAGACCCAGTACTTC
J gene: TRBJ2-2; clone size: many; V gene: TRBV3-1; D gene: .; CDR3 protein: CASSQKSGELFF; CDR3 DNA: TGTGCCAGCAGCCAAAAATCTGGGGAGCTGTTTTTT
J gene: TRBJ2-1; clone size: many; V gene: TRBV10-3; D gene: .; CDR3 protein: CAVRREGGYNEQFF; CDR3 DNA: TGTGCCGTCCGGCGGGAAGGGGGCTACAATGAGCAGTTCTTC
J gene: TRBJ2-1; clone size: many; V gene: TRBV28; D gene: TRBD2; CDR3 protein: CASSGGGSYNEQFF; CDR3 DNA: TGTGCCAGCAGTGGGGGAGGGAGTTACAATGAGCAGTTCTTC
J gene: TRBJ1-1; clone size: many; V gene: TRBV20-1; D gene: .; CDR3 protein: CSARDPIVNTEAFF; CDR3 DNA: TGCAGTGCTAGAGACCCAATTGTTAACACTGAAGCTTTCTTT
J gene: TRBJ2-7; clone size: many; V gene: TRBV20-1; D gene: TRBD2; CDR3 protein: CSAPTSEPYEQYF; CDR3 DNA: TGCAGTGCCCCGACTAGCGAGCCCTACGAGCAGTACTTC
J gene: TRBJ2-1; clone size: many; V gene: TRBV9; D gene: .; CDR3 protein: CASSVGGGEQFF; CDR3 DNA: TGTGCCAGCAGCGTAGGAGGAGGTGAGCAGTTCTTC
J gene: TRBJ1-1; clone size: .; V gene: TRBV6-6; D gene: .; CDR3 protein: CASSQQELQAFF; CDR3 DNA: TGTGCCAGCAGTCAACAGGAGTTGCAAGCTTTCTTT
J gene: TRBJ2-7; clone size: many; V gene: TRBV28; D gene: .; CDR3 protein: CASSPRGSRAYEQYF; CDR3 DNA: TGTGCCAGCAGTCCCCGGGGTAGCCGTGCCTACGAGCAGTACTTC
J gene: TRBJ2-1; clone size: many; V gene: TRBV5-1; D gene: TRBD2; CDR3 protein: CASSLELAGSYNEQFF; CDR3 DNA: TGCGCCAGCAGCTTGGAGCTAGCGGGATCCTACAATGAGCAGTTCTTC
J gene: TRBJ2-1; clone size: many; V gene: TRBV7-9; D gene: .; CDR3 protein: CASSPSGGKWFF; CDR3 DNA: TGTGCCAGCAGCCCCTCGGGGGGCAAGTGGTTCTTC
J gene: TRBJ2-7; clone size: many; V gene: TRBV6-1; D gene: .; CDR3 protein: CASSETPESSYEQYF; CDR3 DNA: TGTGCCAGCAGTGAAACCCCAGAGAGCTCCTACGAGCAGTACTTC
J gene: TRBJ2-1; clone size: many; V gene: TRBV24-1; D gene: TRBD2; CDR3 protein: CATSQGLAGDSEQFF; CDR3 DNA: TGTGCCACCAGCCAGGGACTAGCGGGAGACAGTGAGCAGTTCTTC
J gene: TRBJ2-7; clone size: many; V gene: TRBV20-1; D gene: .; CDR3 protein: CSARGDLSSYEQYF; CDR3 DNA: TGCAGTGCTAGAGGGGACCTCAGCTCCTACGAGCAGTACTTC
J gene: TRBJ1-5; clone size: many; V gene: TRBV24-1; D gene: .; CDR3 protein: CATSDKGSNQPQHF; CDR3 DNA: TGTGCCACCAGTGACAAAGGGAGCAATCAGCCCCAGCATTTT
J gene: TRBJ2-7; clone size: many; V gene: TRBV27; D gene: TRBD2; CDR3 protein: CASSRGGLAGTYEQYF; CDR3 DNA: TGTGCCAGCAGTCGTGGGGGACTAGCGGGGACCTACGAGCAGTACTTC
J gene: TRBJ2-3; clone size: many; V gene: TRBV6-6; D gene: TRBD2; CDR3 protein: CASSDTSGRGSDTQYF; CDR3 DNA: TGTGCCAGCAGTGACACTAGCGGGAGGGGTTCAGATACGCAGTATTTT
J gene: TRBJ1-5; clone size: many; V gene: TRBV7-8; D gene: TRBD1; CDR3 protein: CASSLRDRGQMGNQPQHF; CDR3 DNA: TGTGCCAGCAGCCTCCGGGACAGGGGGCAGATGGGAAATCAGCCCCAGCATTTT
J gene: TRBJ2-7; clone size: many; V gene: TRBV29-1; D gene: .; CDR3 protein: CSVVSDYEQYF; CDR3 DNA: TGCAGCGTTGTTTCAGATTACGAGCAGTACTTC
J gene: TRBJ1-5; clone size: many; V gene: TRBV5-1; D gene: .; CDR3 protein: CASSLGPGNQPQHF; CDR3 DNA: TGCGCCAGCAGCTTGGGACCGGGGAATCAGCCCCAGCATTTT
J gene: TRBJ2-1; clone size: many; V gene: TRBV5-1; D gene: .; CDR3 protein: CASSPLGSSYNEQFF; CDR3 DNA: TGCGCCAGCAGCCCCCTAGGGAGCTCCTACAATGAGCAGTTCTTC
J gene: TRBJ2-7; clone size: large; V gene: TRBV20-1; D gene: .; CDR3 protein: CSGNGGTDFSYEQYF; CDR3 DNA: TGCAGTGGTAACGGCGGGACAGACTTCTCCTACGAGCAGTACTTC
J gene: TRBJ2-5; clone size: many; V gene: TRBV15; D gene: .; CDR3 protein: CATSRVPGPYSEETQYF; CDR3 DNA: TGTGCCACCAGCAGAGTACCGGGACCCTATTCCGAAGAGACCCAGTACTTC
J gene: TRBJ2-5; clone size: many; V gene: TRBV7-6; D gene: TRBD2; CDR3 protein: CASSLEVAGGETQYF; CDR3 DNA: TGTGCCAGCAGCTTAGAGGTAGCGGGCGGGGAGACCCAGTACTTC
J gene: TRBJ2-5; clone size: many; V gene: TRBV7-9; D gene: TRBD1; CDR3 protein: CASSPKGGQPGETQYF; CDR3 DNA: TGTGCCAGCAGCCCAAAAGGGGGACAGCCGGGGGAGACCCAGTACTTC
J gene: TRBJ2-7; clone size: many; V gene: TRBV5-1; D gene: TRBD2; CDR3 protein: CASSLYPSGTQYEQYF; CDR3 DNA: TGCGCCAGCAGCTTGTACCCTAGCGGCACCCAATACGAGCAGTACTTC
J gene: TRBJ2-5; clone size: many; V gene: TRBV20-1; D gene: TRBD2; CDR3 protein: CSARDYKEAGPQETQYF; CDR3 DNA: TGCAGTGCTAGAGATTATAAGGAAGCGGGGCCACAAGAGACCCAGTACTTC
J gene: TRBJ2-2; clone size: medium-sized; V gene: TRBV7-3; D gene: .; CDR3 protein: CASSPSLTGTGELFF; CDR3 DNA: TGTGCCAGCAGCCCCAGCCTGACGGGCACCGGGGAGCTGTTTTTT
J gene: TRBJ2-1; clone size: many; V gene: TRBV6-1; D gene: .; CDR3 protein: CASRAGPQQFF; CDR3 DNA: TGTGCCAGCAGAGCAGGACCACAGCAGTTCTTC
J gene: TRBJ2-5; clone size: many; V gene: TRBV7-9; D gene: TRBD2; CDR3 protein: CASSFLPSGQETQYF; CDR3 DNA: TGTGCCAGCAGCTTTCTGCCTAGCGGGCAAGAGACCCAGTACTTC
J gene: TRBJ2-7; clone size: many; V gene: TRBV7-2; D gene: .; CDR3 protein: CASTPSSYEQYF; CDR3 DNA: TGTGCCAGCACCCCTAGCTCCTACGAGCAGTACTTC
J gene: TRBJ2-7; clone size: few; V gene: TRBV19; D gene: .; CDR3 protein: CASSPDLALYEQYF; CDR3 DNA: TGTGCCAGTAGTCCCGACTTGGCACTCTACGAGCAGTACTTC
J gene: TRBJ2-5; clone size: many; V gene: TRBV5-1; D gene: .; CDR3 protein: CASSRGYETQYF; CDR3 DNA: TGCGCCAGCAGCAGGGGGTACGAGACCCAGTACTTC
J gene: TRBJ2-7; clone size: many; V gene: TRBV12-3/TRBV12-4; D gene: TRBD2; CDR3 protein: CASSTGLAGAYEQYF; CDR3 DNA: TGTGCCAGCAGTACAGGACTAGCGGGGGCCTACGAGCAGTACTTC
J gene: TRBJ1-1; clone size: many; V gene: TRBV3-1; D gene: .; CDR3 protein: CASSQGGTMNTEAFF; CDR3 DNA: TGTGCCAGCAGCCAAGGGGGCACGATGAACACTGAAGCTTTCTTT
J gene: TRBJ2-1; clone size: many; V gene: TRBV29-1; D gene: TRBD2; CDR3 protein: CSATSSNYEQFF; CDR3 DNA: TGCAGCGCGACTAGCTCGAACTATGAGCAGTTCTTC
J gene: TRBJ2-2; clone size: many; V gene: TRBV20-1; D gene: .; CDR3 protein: CSARDPGNTGELFF; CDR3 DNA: TGCAGTGCTAGAGATCCGGGCAACACCGGGGAGCTGTTTTTT